The clone carrying this T cell receptor beta chain came up many times. The source of the sample is a study of neurological immune-mediated disorders. Template-switch 5'RACE cDNA synthesis added a 10-nucleotide unique molecular identifier. The output of every sequencing run, over 180 million TCR-beta sequences, came from 15-18 subjects. Using its own MiXCR run on the 5' RACE reads, TCRdb lists one record per CDR3 protein. The table lists 40,000 or so distinct CDR3 sequences, 11% to 15% of them singletons. The CDR3 contains 18 residues. Germline assignment: CDR1 LNHNV and CDR2 YYDKDF (reference sequence). V lost 1 base and J lost 1; bases outside the gene matches: 6.

This TCR came from a woman between 45 and 65 years old with HTLV-1-associated myelopathy (HAM/TSP). Sequencing used PBMCs. This chain connects TRBV15 to TRBJ2-3; 12 positions agree with TRBD2. This chain's CDR3 is CATSRGLAGDRGTDTQYF. The CDR3 DNA follows: TGTGCCACCAGCAGAGGACTAGCGGGGGACCGGGGCACAGATACGCAGTATTTT.